The 19 T cell receptor beta chains below all came from one sample that was sequenced in a study of T cell repertoires in cytomegalovirus infection. The antigens of these receptors remain unknown. TCRdb used MiXCR to reprocess the reads, holding one entry per CDR3 protein. Here the sample spans about 920,000 distinct CDR3 sequences, roughly 30% being singletons. The sequencing here drew on cultured CD8+ T cells from PBMCs, taken from culture after CMV antigen stimulation. These receptor sequences come from a human donor in good health (CMV status not recorded). Some clones in this sample may be carry-over from other donors' samples.

The chain has TRBV3-1 and TRBJ2-1, with 8 bases matching TRBD2. The CDR3 runs to 16 residues. Germline V gene data show CDR1 as LGHDT and CDR2 as YNNKEL (reference sequence). Germline trimming cut 1 base from V and 6 bases from J; bases unmatched to any gene: 8. The CDR3 region is CASSQGQRGLVNEQFF. The CDR3 coding sequence is TGTGCCAGCAGCCAAGGCCAGCGGGGGTTGGTCAATGAGCAGTTCTTC.

The rearrangement joins TRBV27 to TRBJ2-5, with TRBD1 matching 8 bases. The germline V gene encodes CDR1 MNHEY and CDR2 SMNVEV (reference sequence). Losses at the gene ends were 5 bases for V and 5 bases for J; bases not matched to a gene: 19. The CDR3 length is 18 residues. The CDR3 DNA reads TGTGCCAGCAGTGTCCTACAGGGGGGCGCCTCGGCAGGGGAGACCCAGTACTTC. The encoded protein is CASSVLQGGASAGETQYF.

In this sample, this clonotype turned up a few times. As DNA, the CDR3 is TGTGCCAGCAACAGGTCTATTAATGAAAAACTGTTTTTT. Translated: CASNRSINEKLFF. The chain is built from TRBV7-9 and TRBJ1-4; D possibly corresponds to TRBD1 (5 bases). The V end was cut by 7 bases, the J end by 4 bases, with 10 bases between. This CDR3 has 13 residues. CDR1 and CDR2 (germline): SEHNR, FQNEAQ (reference sequence).

The chain uses TRBV27 and TRBJ1-1, with D unresolved. Trimming pared 5 bases from V and 4 bases from J, leaving 11 bases between. The CDR3 sequence is 13 residues long. CDR1 and CDR2 (germline): MNHEY, SMNVEV (reference sequence). For the CDR3, the DNA is TGTGCCAGCAGTCCCCGGATAATCACTGAAGCTTTCTTT. As protein: CASSPRIITEAFF.

This clonotype has more than one count but fewer than ten. The V gene is TRBV23-1, the J gene TRBJ1-5, with TRBD1 identical over 8 bases. TRBV23-1 qualifies as an ORF whose function is uncertain. The J segment lost 9 bases and the V segment lost 10 bases, leaving 11 bases of the junction unmatched. CDR3 size: 13 residues. Here the CDR3 reads CATRTGSAGPQHF. The CDR3 nucleotides are TGCGCCACCCGGACAGGGTCCGCAGGGCCCCAGCATTTT.

This clonotype has only one observation. Without the conserved terminal phenylalanine or tryptophan, this CDR3 likely stems from a read error. V usage is TRBV6-1 and J usage is TRBJ1-1; D is undetermined. Germline loops: CDR1 MNHNS, CDR2 SASEGT. The CDR3 runs to 13 residues. Deletions cut 0 bases from V and 4 bases from J, with 6 bases between. The CDR3 sequence: CASSEATGTEAFL. For the CDR3, the DNA is TGTGCCAGCAGTGAAGCTACCGGCACTGAAGCTTTCCTT.

The J gene is TRBJ1-4, the V gene TRBV20-1; weak D call: TRBD1 (6 bases). Germline V gene lookup returns CDR1 DFQATT and CDR2 SNEGSKA (reference sequence). The CDR3 consists of 13 residues. Trimming cost V 4 bases and J 6 bases, with 12 bases left between them. This chain's CDR3 is CSAMHRTDEKLFF. The CDR3 DNA reads as TGCAGTGCTATGCACCGGACAGATGAAAAACTGTTTTTT.

This clonotype was observed at least ten times. This chain connects TRBV7-2 to TRBJ2-1, with 10 nucleotides matching TRBD2. V was clipped by 4 bases and J by 2 bases; unmatched bases: 11. Germline V CDR1 and CDR2: SGHTA, FQGNSA. The CDR3 contains 18 residues. This CDR3 reads CASSYIYIAGGTYNEQFF. CDR3 in DNA: TGTGCCAGCAGCTATATTTACATAGCGGGGGGAACCTACAATGAGCAGTTCTTC.

J is TRBJ1-1 and V is TRBV6-6; TRBD1 might be the D (5 bases). The CDR3 spans 16 residues. Trimming removed 0 bases from V and 0 bases from J, with 11 bases in between. The V gene's germline CDR1 is MNHNY and CDR2 SVGAGI (reference sequence). The CDR3 bases are TGTGCCAGCAGTTACTCGGGGGGGTTTATGAACACTGAAGCTTTCTTT. It translates to CASSYSGGFMNTEAFF.

This clonotype was seen a few times. This chain links TRBV27 with TRBJ1-5, with D possibly matching TRBD1 (5 bases). The V end lost 2 bases, the J end lost 2 bases, and 7 bases lay between the germline ends. Per germline, CDR1 MNHEY and CDR2 SMNVEV (reference sequence). The CDR3 consists of 14 residues. CDR3 nucleotide sequence: TGTGCCAGCAGTTTAAACAGGCGCAATCAGCCCCAGCATTTT. Protein product: CASSLNRRNQPQHF.

The chain recombines TRBV19 with TRBJ2-1; D could derive from TRBD1 or TRBD2 (6 bases each). The CDR3 is 13 amino acids. V was shortened by 7 bases and J by 4 bases, with 11 bases between the two germline ends. The V gene's germline CDR1 is LNHDA and CDR2 SQIVND (reference sequence). The CDR3 bases are TGTGCCAGTAAGGGGGGAATTTACAATGAGCAGTTCTTC. Its translation: CASKGGIYNEQFF.

In its sample, this clonotype was seen a few times. The chain couples TRBV7-9 to TRBJ2-2; TRBD1 agrees at 7 bases. There are 16 residues in the CDR3. Germline trimming cut 5 bases from V and 8 bases from J; bases unmatched to any gene: 14. The germline V gene encodes CDR1 SEHNR and CDR2 FQNEAQ (reference sequence). In nucleotides, the CDR3 is TGTGCCAGCAGCCCACTACAGGGGCTGCGATTGGGGGAGCTGTTTTTT. Its translation: CASSPLQGLRLGELFF.

This chain links TRBV12-3 or TRBV12-4 with TRBJ2-5; D tentatively reads TRBD1 or TRBD2 (6 bases each). The V end was cut by 5 bases, the J end by 4 bases, with 14 bases between. This CDR3 region has 14 residues. The CDR3 loop is CASSLGGLGETQYF. CDR3 in DNA: TGTGCCAGCAGTCTGGGGGGCCTAGGAGAGACCCAGTACTTC.

V gene TRBV19 combines with J gene TRBJ2-7; 10 bases agree with TRBD1. The CDR3 is made up of 13 amino acids. Germline V CDR1 and CDR2: LNHDA, SQIVND (reference sequence). V lost 8 bases and J lost 6; bases outside the gene matches: 7. CDR3 nucleotide sequence: TGTGCCAGTTCACAGGGACAGGGGTTCGAGCAGTACTTC. Protein: CASSQGQGFEQYF.

This clonotype was detected ten times or more. The gene calls are TRBV5-5 and TRBJ1-6; a weak D match, TRBD1 (6 bases). The germline gives CDR1 SGHKS, CDR2 YYEKEE (reference sequence). V was clipped by 3 bases and J by 14 bases, with 15 bases between them. CDR3 length equals 13 residues. The CDR3 loop reads CASSSRGTHTLHF. In DNA, the CDR3 is TGTGCCAGCAGCTCTAGGGGGACCCACACCCTCCACTTT.

The V gene is TRBV7-2, the J gene TRBJ2-7, with D unresolved. Germline V gives CDR1 SGHTA, CDR2 FQGNSA. The V end was cut by 0 bases, the J end by 4 bases, with 10 bases between. This CDR3 is 14 amino acids long. CDR3 in DNA: TGTGCCAGCAGCTTAGCTGGCTTGGGGTACGAGCAGTACTTC. This codes for CASSLAGLGYEQYF.

This clonotype was counted ten times or more. The chain is built from TRBV7-2 and TRBJ1-5; D perhaps matches TRBD1 (5 bases). Trimming took off 2 bases at V and 5 bases at J, with 7 bases between the two ends. Germline CDR1 is SGHTA and CDR2 is FQGNSA. This CDR3 is built from 13 residues. The CDR3 is CASSLQGYQPQHF. CDR3 in DNA: TGTGCCAGCAGCTTACAGGGCTATCAGCCCCAGCATTTT.

In its sample, this clonotype was seen a few times. The junction shows a germline mismatch at one end, possibly a read error. This chain joins TRBV7-9 and TRBJ1-1, with D unresolved. Germline values: CDR1 SEHNR, CDR2 FQNEAQ (reference sequence). The length of the CDR3 is 15 residues. The CDR3 loop is CASSLGLDLNTEAFF. In nucleotides, the CDR3 is TGTGCCAGCAGTTTAGGACTGGATTTGAACACTGAAGCTTTCTTT.

This chain uses TRBV27 with TRBJ2-3; 9 bases are a match to TRBD2. CDR1 is MNHEY and CDR2 is SMNVEV in the germline V gene (reference sequence). V was clipped by 2 bases and J by 6 bases; unmatched bases: 9. The CDR3 consists of 16 residues. The CDR3, as DNA: TGTGCCAGCAGTTTAAGGGGCGGGGGGGCCGGGGATACGCAGTATTTT. Protein: CASSLRGGGAGDTQYF.